This entry lists 21 T cell receptor beta chains sequenced from one sample in a study of T cell repertoires in cytomegalovirus infection. TCRdb passed the reads through MiXCR, listing each CDR3 protein once. The sample has roughly 500,000 distinct CDR3 sequences, 15% to 20% seen once. The sequenced material came from CD8+ T cells from PBMCs. These receptors all stem from a human donor in good health (CMV status not recorded). Some clones in this sample may be carry-over from other donors' samples.

The table lists this clonotype with a few counts. In DNA form, the CDR3 reads TGTGCCAGCAGAACCGGACAGTATTGGAATCAGCCCCAGCATTTT. This sequence encodes CASRTGQYWNQPQHF. The chain employs TRBV6-2 or TRBV6-3 and TRBJ1-5, with a possible D match to TRBD1 (6 bases). V lost 6 bases and J lost 4, with 16 bases in between. The CDR3 runs to 15 residues. Germline-derived CDR1 and CDR2 are MNHEY and SVGEGT.

Only a few counts were recorded for this clonotype. This chain connects TRBV6-1 to TRBJ2-3; no clear D. The CDR3 covers 12 residues. V was trimmed by 6 bases and J by 3 bases, leaving 7 bases between them. Per germline, CDR1 MNHNS and CDR2 SASEGT. This chain's CDR3 is CASSAMTDTQYF. The CDR3 bases are TGTGCCAGCAGCGCGATGACAGATACGCAGTATTTT.

A remark on this clonotype: A much larger clone lies a single base off, so this may be a read error. The V gene is TRBV6-1, the J gene TRBJ1-1; TRBD1 might be the D (5 bases). From germline, CDR1 is MNHNS and CDR2 SASEGT. The CDR3 covers 15 residues. In DNA form, the CDR3 reads TGTGCCATCAGTGAAACCACAGGTCGGAGGACTGAAGCTTTCTTT. Protein product: CAISETTGRRTEAFF.

The CDR3 nucleotides read TGTGCCAGCAGCTTGGCCAATATACTAGCGGGAGGCGAGCAGTACTTC. It yields the protein CASSLANILAGGEQYF. The chain couples TRBV5-6 to TRBJ2-7, with 12 bases aligning to TRBD2. After removal of 0 bases from V and 6 bases from J, the junction contained 7 bases not matched to a gene. Germline CDR1 is SGHDT and CDR2 is YYEEEE. The CDR3 contains 16 residues.

This clonotype was observed at least ten times. The chain is built from TRBV12-3 or TRBV12-4 and TRBJ1-2, with D unresolved. The CDR3 covers 13 residues. The ends were cut back, 6 bases at V and 8 bases at J, with 16 bases in the middle. CDR3 DNA: TGTGCCAGCAGCGCACCCGGGGATGAGGGCTACACCTTC. This encodes CASSAPGDEGYTF.

In this sample, this clonotype turned up many times. The CDR3 nucleotides read TGTGCCATCAGTGAGTCGGCCAATTCACCCCTCCACTTT. Protein: CAISESANSPLHF. The J gene is TRBJ1-6, the V gene TRBV10-3; D uncertain. Germline assignment: CDR1 ENHRY and CDR2 SYGVKD. V was pared by 0 bases and J by 7 bases, with 4 bases between. This CDR3 has 13 residues.

This clonotype was picked up many times. Sequence at one end of the junction differs from germline and may be a read error. The chain recombines TRBV7-8 with TRBJ1-1; D might be TRBD1 (6 bases). Germline V gives CDR1 SGHVS, CDR2 FQNEAQ. The CDR3 spans 17 residues. The CDR3 DNA reads TGTGCCAGCAGCTCCCACCCTCGGCCGGCGACAGGAACTGAGGCTTTCTTT. Translating it yields CASSSHPRPATGTEAFF.

This clonotype came up a few times. The chain couples TRBV27 to TRBJ1-1; D remains ambiguous. V gave up 5 bases and J gave up 7 bases, with 11 bases separating them. Germline loops: CDR1 MNHEY, CDR2 SMNVEV (reference sequence). CDR3 length: 12 amino acids. The CDR3 sequence: CASSGRAIEAFF. DNA for the CDR3: TGTGCCAGCAGTGGCCGGGCAATTGAAGCTTTCTTT.

This clonotype was counted many times. The rearrangement uses TRBV6-4 and TRBJ2-1, with 10 positions matching TRBD2. CDR3 size: 15 residues. Germline trimming cut 3 bases from V and 4 bases from J; bases unmatched to any gene: 3. Germline lookup yields CDR1 MRHNA and CDR2 SNTAGT. DNA of the CDR3: TGTGCCAGCAGTGATAGAGCGGGAGGGTACAATGAGCAGTTCTTC. This sequence encodes CASSDRAGGYNEQFF.

The gene calls are TRBV11-2 and TRBJ1-1, with a possible D match to TRBD1 (5 bases). The V and J ends lost 4 bases and 1 base respectively, with 13 bases between them. The germline gives CDR1 SGHAT, CDR2 FQNNGV. This CDR3 has 15 residues. The CDR3 is CASSSRDRPNTEAFF. The CDR3 DNA sequence: TGTGCCAGCAGCTCTCGGGACCGACCGAACACTGAAGCTTTCTTT.

V is TRBV3-1 and J is TRBJ1-6; D remains ambiguous. CDR1 is LGHDT, CDR2 YNNKEL, per germline (reference sequence). V was pared by 2 bases and J by 0 bases, with 11 bases between. The CDR3 spans 17 residues. The CDR3 is CASSQIRASSYNSPLHF. The CDR3, as DNA: TGTGCCAGCAGCCAAATCCGTGCGAGCTCCTATAATTCACCCCTCCACTTT.

The gene calls are TRBV5-6 and TRBJ2-3, with unresolved D. V shed 4 bases and J shed 3 bases, with 12 bases lying between them. Looked up from germline, CDR1 is SGHDT and CDR2 is YYEEEE. CDR3 length: 14 residues. For the CDR3, the DNA is TGTGCCAGCAGCGGACCCACTGGGACAGATACGCAGTATTTT. It is translated as CASSGPTGTDTQYF.

In this sample, this clonotype turned up a few times. This chain joins TRBV5-1 and TRBJ2-2, with D unclear. The CDR3 has 17 residues. Deletions cut 0 bases from V and 0 bases from J, with 12 bases between. The germline CDR1 and CDR2 sequences are SGHRS and YFSETQ. CDR3 loop: CASSLGIGGTNTGELFF. For the CDR3, the DNA is TGCGCCAGCAGCTTGGGAATCGGCGGAACGAACACCGGGGAGCTGTTTTTT. The entire variable domain, with the rest obtained from reference TRBV5-1 and TRBJ2-2, is as follows: KAGVTQTPRYLIKTRGQQVTLSCSPISGHRSVSWYQQTPGQGLQFLFEYFSETQRNKGNFPGRFSGRQFSNSRSEMNVSTLELGDSALYLCASSLGIGGTNTGELFFGEGSRLTVL.

The CDR3 here is CSARDFNGLIQETQYF. Here the CDR3 DNA reads TGCAGTGCTAGAGATTTTAACGGACTGATACAAGAGACCCAGTACTTC. V gene TRBV20-1 combines with J gene TRBJ2-5; perhaps TRBD2 as D (5 bases). V gave up 0 bases and J gave up 2 bases, with 16 bases separating them. CDR3 size: 16 residues. Germline lookup yields CDR1 DFQATT and CDR2 SNEGSKA (reference sequence).

V is TRBV25-1 and J is TRBJ1-1; the D gene is possibly TRBD1 (5 bases). This CDR3 spans 13 amino acids. Germline assignment: CDR1 MGHDK and CDR2 SYGVNS. V was shortened by 1 base and J by 7 bases, with 10 bases between the two germline ends. The chain's CDR3 is CASSELGRDEAFF. The CDR3 DNA reads TGTGCCAGCAGTGAATTGGGACGGGATGAAGCTTTCTTT. Filled out from reference TRBV25-1 and TRBJ1-1, the complete variable domain reads EADIYQTPRYLVIGTGKKITLECSQTMGHDKMYWYQQDPGMELHLIHYSYGVNSTEKGDLSSESTVSRIRTEHFPLTLESARPSHTSQYLCASSELGRDEAFFGQGTRLTVV.

The chain employs TRBV6-1 and TRBJ2-7; D might be TRBD1 (5 bases). Trimming cost V 4 bases and J 2 bases, with 12 bases left between them. CDR3 size: 14 residues. Per the germline V gene, CDR1 is MNHNS and CDR2 is SASEGT. The CDR3 protein is CASSGGRFTYEQYF. DNA of the CDR3: TGTGCCAGCAGTGGGGGCAGGTTCACCTACGAGCAGTACTTC.

The CDR3 DNA follows: TGTGCCAGCAGCTGGACTAGCGGCCCGGGGGGTGAGCAGTTCTTC. Translation: CASSWTSGPGGEQFF. The chain uses TRBV3-1 and TRBJ2-1, with TRBD2 identical over 10 bases. V shed 5 bases, J shed 9 bases, and the junction held 10 bases outside the gene matches. Germline V gene sequence: CDR1 LGHDT, CDR2 YNNKEL (reference sequence). The CDR3 loop spans 15 amino acids.

This clonotype is termed large. The V gene is TRBV11-2, the J gene TRBJ1-1; D is perhaps TRBD1 (5 bases). CDR1 is SGHAT and CDR2 is FQNNGV in the germline V gene. This CDR3 is built from 17 residues. V lost 2 bases, J lost 6 bases, and 22 bases lay in between. CDR3 protein: CASSLNSRAGRGAEAFF. The CDR3 DNA follows: TGTGCCAGCAGCTTAAACTCTCGGGCAGGGAGAGGGGCTGAAGCTTTCTTT.

V usage is TRBV12-3 or TRBV12-4 and J usage is TRBJ2-1, with 9 bases lining up with TRBD2. Trimming removed 5 bases from V and 6 bases from J; junction bases left unmatched: 11. The CDR3 is made up of 16 amino acids. Written as DNA, the CDR3 is TGTGCCAGCAGTCAGGTCCGAGCGGGGGGATTCAATGAGCAGTTCTTC. Its protein product is CASSQVRAGGFNEQFF.

This clonotype was counted only a few times. J is TRBJ2-5 and V is TRBV4-1, with no clear D. Germline values: CDR1 MGHRA, CDR2 YSYEKL. The CDR3 runs 14 residues. Between the trimmed V and J ends, which lost 3 bases and 3 bases, there was a span of 11 bases. CDR3 in DNA: TGCGCCAGCAGCCAGGATTCCCGTGAAGAGACCCAGTACTTC. Its translation is CASSQDSREETQYF.

The chain carries TRBV5-1 and TRBJ1-1; the D gene is possibly TRBD1 (5 bases). The CDR3 contains 15 residues. Deletions cut 4 bases from V and 5 bases from J, with 18 bases between. CDR1 and CDR2 from the germline V gene are SGHRS and YFSETQ. The chain's CDR3 is CASSPGPGRWTEAFF. CDR3 DNA: TGCGCCAGCAGCCCGGGGCCAGGGCGTTGGACTGAAGCTTTCTTT.